This is a list of T cell receptor beta chains from one sample in a study of shared clonotypes between healthy human individuals. Assay: immunoSEQ multiplex PCR; the TCRdb copy retains only in-frame clones and omits some. The sample has approximately 1.5 million clones, 98% seen once; the top ten hold under 0.45%. Source material: naive CD4+ T cells sorted from blood. All receptors derive from a man aged 30 to 45 in good health. Both conserved end residues are part of each CDR3. The order of the fields is V gene, J gene, D gene, clone size, CDR3 DNA, CDR3 protein. A D gene is named only where the DNA matches it firmly. Some rows mark clone size as missing; the rest say once, few, many or name a class of expanded clone.

V: TRBV6-5
J: TRBJ1-5
D: -
size: -
DNA: TGTGCCAGCAGTTCCTCTCAGGCCCAGCCCCAGCATTTT
CDR3: CASSSSQAQPQHF

V: TRBV6-1
J: TRBJ1-4
D: -
size: once
DNA: TGTGCCAGCAGTGCTTCTGGGGGGAATGAAAAACTGTTTTTT
CDR3: CASSASGGNEKLFF

V: TRBV4-3
J: TRBJ2-2
D: TRBD2
size: -
DNA: TGCGCCAGCAGCCAAGATACTCACGGCGGGAGCGGGGAGCTGTTTTTT
CDR3: CASSQDTHGGSGELFF

V: TRBV4-3
J: TRBJ2-7
D: -
size: -
DNA: TGCGCCAGCAGCCAAGATGCGACTTCCCACTCCAACGAGCAGTACTTC
CDR3: CASSQDATSHSNEQYF

V: TRBV18
J: TRBJ2-7
D: -
size: -
DNA: TGTGCCAGCTCACCTGAAGTGGCCACCTACGAGCAGTACTTC
CDR3: CASSPEVATYEQYF

V: TRBV27
J: TRBJ2-6
D: -
size: -
DNA: TGTGCCAGCAGTCAACCAGGATCTGGGGCCAACGTCCTGACTTTC
CDR3: CASSQPGSGANVLTF

V: TRBV2
J: TRBJ1-5
D: -
size: -
DNA: TGTGCCAGCAGTGAAGGGAGACCCCAGCATTTT
CDR3: CASSEGRPQHF

V: TRBV11-3
J: TRBJ2-7
D: -
size: -
DNA: TGTGCCAGCAGCCTCTGGGGTGGGAGAGACCACGAGCAGTACTTC
CDR3: CASSLWGGRDHEQYF

V: TRBV7-6
J: TRBJ2-7
D: -
size: -
DNA: TGTGCCAGCAGCTCTGAACCCCGGGACCCTGTAGGGGAGCAGTACTTC
CDR3: CASSSEPRDPVGEQYF

V: TRBV5-4
J: TRBJ2-7
D: TRBD2
size: -
DNA: TGTGCCAGCAGCTTGGGAAGCGGGAGTTACGAGCAGTACTTC
CDR3: CASSLGSGSYEQYF

V: TRBV5-1
J: TRBJ2-7
D: -
size: -
DNA: TGCGCCAGCAGCTTGACAGGTAACTACGAGCAGTACTTC
CDR3: CASSLTGNYEQYF

V: TRBV19
J: TRBJ1-2
D: TRBD1
size: -
DNA: TGTGCCAGTAGCTTGGACAGGCTCTATGGCTACACCTTC
CDR3: CASSLDRLYGYTF

V: TRBV5-1
J: TRBJ2-7
D: TRBD2
size: -
DNA: TGCGCCAGCAGCGTACTAGCGGGAGGCGAGCAGTACTTC
CDR3: CASSVLAGGEQYF

V: TRBV5-1
J: TRBJ1-2
D: -
size: -
DNA: TGCGCCAGCAGCTTGGCCTCAGGGTTATATGGCTACACCTTC
CDR3: CASSLASGLYGYTF

V: TRBV12-5
J: TRBJ2-3
D: -
size: -
DNA: TGTGCTAGTGGTTTCTCGGTTAACACAGATACGCAGTATTTT
CDR3: CASGFSVNTDTQYF

V: TRBV4-1
J: TRBJ2-5
D: -
size: -
DNA: TGCGCCAGCAGCCAGTCCCCGGCAGAAGAGACCCAGTACTTC
CDR3: CASSQSPAEETQYF

V: TRBV2
J: TRBJ2-4
D: TRBD1
size: -
DNA: TGTGCCAGCGGACAGGGGGTGATTCGGAACATTCAGTACTTC
CDR3: CASGQGVIRNIQYF

V: TRBV25-1
J: TRBJ2-1
D: TRBD2
size: -
DNA: TGTGCCAGCAGAGGGACTAGCAATTCCTTAGGGGAGCAGTTCTTC
CDR3: CASRGTSNSLGEQFF

V: TRBV9
J: TRBJ2-1
D: TRBD1
size: -
DNA: TGTGCCAGCAGCGTAGAGAGGACGGCGACAGGGCGCGATGAGCAGTTCTTC
CDR3: CASSVERTATGRDEQFF

V: TRBV5-1
J: TRBJ2-7
D: -
size: -
DNA: TGCGCCAGCAGCCTGCGAAGCCCAGGGATCCCGTACGAGCAGTACTTC
CDR3: CASSLRSPGIPYEQYF